These T cell receptor beta chains were read from a single sample in a study of graft-versus-host responses after intestinal transplantation. Sequencing used immunoSEQ multiplex PCR; TCRdb keeps in-frame clones, though not all of them. In the table there are more than 50,000 clones, about 90% of which are singletons. The source material was PBMCs, sampled approximately 660 days after intestinal transplant. The receptors derive from a human patient who received an intestinal transplant, so some T cells may come from the graft donor. The CDR3 runs from the conserved cysteine through the conserved F or W. D genes are given only for firm matches. Only part of the rows carry a size: once, few, many, or a class if the clone is expanded.

abundance	d_gene	v_gene	j_gene	CDR3nt	CDR3aa
.	.	TRBV4-1	TRBJ2-1	TGCGCCAGCAGCCAAGTAACTTCCAATGAGCAGTTCTTC	CASSQVTSNEQFF
once	.	TRBV28	TRBJ2-3	TGTGCCAGCAGTTCAATTGGTAGCACAGATACGCAGTATTTT	CASSSIGSTDTQYF
.	TRBD1	TRBV4-2	TRBJ1-1	TGTGCCAGCAGCCGCAGGGGGGGGGACACTGAAGCTTTCTTT	CASSRRGGDTEAFF
.	.	TRBV27	TRBJ1-5	TGTGCCAGCAGCGCCGGGTATCAGCCCCAGCATTTT	CASSAGYQPQHF
.	.	TRBV6-5	TRBJ1-4	TGTGCCAGCAGTTTTACGACGGGAGTTAATGAAAAACTGTTTTTT	CASSFTTGVNEKLFF
.	.	TRBV29-1	TRBJ2-2	TGCAGCGTTTTAAGTACTAGATCACCCGGGGAGCTGTTTTTT	CSVLSTRSPGELFF
.	.	TRBV7-9	TRBJ2-7	TGTGCCAGCAGCCAGGGACGGGGGCCTACCTACGAGCAGTACTTC	CASSQGRGPTYEQYF
.	TRBD1	TRBV2	TRBJ2-1	TGTGCCAGCAGAGCCGGACAGGGGGGCTACAATGAGCAGTTCTTC	CASRAGQGGYNEQFF
.	TRBD1	TRBV5-1	TRBJ2-7	TGCGCCAGCAGCCCCTACAGGGGCTACGAGCAGTACTTC	CASSPYRGYEQYF
.	TRBD1	TRBV4-1	TRBJ2-7	TGCGCCAGCAGCCGGGGACAGGGGTCCACCTACGAGCAGTACTTC	CASSRGQGSTYEQYF
.	.	TRBV30	TRBJ1-5	TGTGCCTTGGGGCTTGAGGGCGCTGGTCAGCCCCAGCATTTT	CALGLEGAGQPQHF
once	TRBD2	TRBV19	TRBJ2-2	TGTGCCAGTTCTTCCGGGGGGACCACCGGGGAGCTGTTTTTT	CASSSGGTTGELFF
.	.	TRBV5-1	TRBJ2-5	TGCGCCAGCAGCTTGGGAGGGTCTAGCCAAGAGACCCAGTACTTC	CASSLGGSSQETQYF
.	.	TRBV6-5	TRBJ2-1	TGTGCCAGCGGCGGACCCCAATATCATGAGCAGTTCTTC	CASGGPQYHEQFF
.	TRBD1	TRBV6-1	TRBJ2-5	TGTGCCAGCAGTGCTTGGACAGGGGGCGAAGAGACCCAGTACTTC	CASSAWTGGEETQYF
.	.	TRBV9	TRBJ1-2	TGTGCCAGCAGCGTTACGCCCAACCCCTATGGCTACACCTTC	CASSVTPNPYGYTF
.	.	TRBV5-6	TRBJ2-7	TGTGCCAGCAGCGTCCGAGGCCTAGTCTCCTACGAGCAGTACTTC	CASSVRGLVSYEQYF
.	.	TRBV19	TRBJ1-2	TGTGCCAGTAGTATAGGAGTACAAGTCCTCTATGGCTACACCTTC	CASSIGVQVLYGYTF
.	TRBD2	TRBV5-4	TRBJ2-3	TGTGCCAGCAGCTTGAGGGGCGGGGGGGCAGATACGCAGTATTTT	CASSLRGGGADTQYF
.	.	TRBV13	TRBJ2-3	TGTGCCAGCCATCTAAGTGGGGGTGCAGTTACGCAGTATTTT	CASHLSGGAVTQYF
.	.	TRBV5-6	TRBJ2-5	TGTGCCAGCAGCCGCCGGGACCAAGAGACCCAGTACTTC	CASSRRDQETQYF
.	.	TRBV15	TRBJ1-2	TGTGCCACCAGCAGAGAAAGTCCCTATGGCTACACCTTC	CATSRESPYGYTF
.	.	TRBV10-3	TRBJ2-7	TGTGCCATCAGTGAGTCTACCTACGAGCAGTACTTC	CAISESTYEQYF
.	.	TRBV5-1	TRBJ1-1	TGCGCCAGCAGCTTGGGCAGGATGGGCACTGAAGCTTTCTTT	CASSLGRMGTEAFF
.	.	TRBV9	TRBJ2-6	TGTGCCAGCAGCGGACCGACGGTGGGGGCCAACGTCCTGACTTTC	CASSGPTVGANVLTF
.	.	TRBV27	TRBJ2-2	TGTGCCAGCAGTTCGGATCGCGCGAACACCGGGGAGCTGTTTTTT	CASSSDRANTGELFF
.	.	TRBV2	TRBJ1-2	TGTGCCAGCAGTGCCGTTTCTAATCAGTTCTACACCTTC	CASSAVSNQFYTF
.	TRBD2	TRBV30	TRBJ2-1	TGTGCCTGGACTAGCGGGGGGGACAATGAGCAGTTCTTC	CAWTSGGDNEQFF
.	.	TRBV2	TRBJ2-3	TGTGCCAGCACGTCTGCGGCCCACACAGATACGCAGTATTTT	CASTSAAHTDTQYF
.	TRBD1	TRBV7-9	TRBJ1-2	TGTGCCAGCAGCTCTTCCGGTTTCACAGGGGGCTCTGCGTATGGCTACACCTTC	CASSSSGFTGGSAYGYTF
.	TRBD1	TRBV4-1	TRBJ1-4	TGCGCCAGCAGCCAGGTCCCCAGGGGGGGAAAACTGTTTTTT	CASSQVPRGGKLFF
.	.	TRBV5-4	TRBJ1-1	TGTGCCAGCAGCTTGCCCCTCCCCCTCGGGGTCGAACAGAACACTGAAGCTTTCTTT	CASSLPLPLGVEQNTEAFF
.	.	TRBV5-8	TRBJ1-4	TGTGCCAGCAGCGGGGGATGGAGTGCAACTAATGAAAAACTGTTTTTT	CASSGGWSATNEKLFF
.	.	TRBV4-1	TRBJ2-2	TGCGCCAGCAGCCAAGGAGTCTTGAACACCGGGGAGCTGTTTTTT	CASSQGVLNTGELFF
.	.	TRBV15	TRBJ2-3	TGTGCCACCAGCAGCCCCCCAGGAGGCACAGATACGCAGTATTTT	CATSSPPGGTDTQYF
.	.	TRBV18	TRBJ1-2	TGTGCCAGCTCATTCAAACTTAACCCGGGGACACCTTGGCGGTATGGCTACACCTTC	CASSFKLNPGTPWRYGYTF
.	.	TRBV27	TRBJ2-2	TGTGCCACCCACAGTCCCCCCGGGGAGCTGTTTTTT	CATHSPPGELFF
.	.	TRBV6-1	TRBJ1-2	TGTGCCAGCAGTCTGGACAGCGACTATGGCTACACCTTC	CASSLDSDYGYTF
.	.	TRBV12-5	TRBJ2-1	TGTGCTAGTTTAAGGGGGACCGAGCAGTTCTTC	CASLRGTEQFF
once	TRBD2	TRBV4-1	TRBJ2-3	TGCGCCAGCAGCCAACCTAGCGGGGGAGCTAGCACAGATACGCAGTATTTT	CASSQPSGGASTDTQYF
.	TRBD2	TRBV11-2	TRBJ2-2	TGTGCCAGCAGCCAGAGCGGGGATACCACCGGGGAGCTGTTTTTT	CASSQSGDTTGELFF
.	.	TRBV9	TRBJ1-1	TGTGCCAGCAGCATAGACCCGAAAGGGGGCACTGAAGCTTTCTTT	CASSIDPKGGTEAFF
.	TRBD1	TRBV5-1	TRBJ1-5	TGCGCCAGCAGCTTGGCGACAGGGAGTCAGCCCCAGCATTTT	CASSLATGSQPQHF
.	TRBD1	TRBV5-4	TRBJ1-6	TGTGCCAGCAGCTTAAATCGGGACAGTAGGGGCAATTCACCCCTCCACTTT	CASSLNRDSRGNSPLHF
.	.	TRBV27	TRBJ1-1	TGTGCCAGCAGTACCCTTTCCGGGAAGACTGAAGCTTTCTTT	CASSTLSGKTEAFF
.	.	TRBV14	TRBJ2-7	TGTGCCAGCAGCCAACAATGGAGGAGGAATAGCTACGAGCAGTACTTC	CASSQQWRRNSYEQYF
.	TRBD1	TRBV10-3	TRBJ1-5	TGTGCCATCACCTTAACAGGGGGCAGGATTGGCAATCAGCCCCAGCATTTT	CAITLTGGRIGNQPQHF
.	.	TRBV19	TRBJ1-6	TGTGCCAGTACCGCAGACGGGAGATCTGGACCCCTCCACTTT	CASTADGRSGPLHF
.	.	TRBV5-4	TRBJ1-2	TGTGCCAGCAGCCCGAGGACATCACCCTTTTATGGCTACACCTTC	CASSPRTSPFYGYTF
.	.	TRBV5-1	TRBJ1-5	TGCGCCAGCAGCTGGCTCGCTGCTAGCAATCAGCCCCAGCATTTT	CASSWLAASNQPQHF
.	.	TRBV18	TRBJ2-3	TGTGCCAGCTCACCACTGCCGAACACAGATACGCAGTATTTT	CASSPLPNTDTQYF
.	.	TRBV12-5	TRBJ1-1	TGTGCTAGTGGTTTGCTGGACGGGGGGCTTGCTTTCTTT	CASGLLDGGLAFF
.	.	TRBV9	TRBJ2-3	TGTGCCAGCAACGAGGGGGGCACAGATACGCAGTATTTT	CASNEGGTDTQYF
.	TRBD2	TRBV4-1	TRBJ2-1	TGCGCCAGCAGCCAAGCGGGGGGGTCCTACAATGAGCAGTTCTTC	CASSQAGGSYNEQFF
.	.	TRBV11-2	TRBJ1-1	TGTGCCAGCAGCTTCAACCCGGACACTGAAGCTTTCTTT	CASSFNPDTEAFF
.	.	TRBV21-1	TRBJ1-6	TGTGCCAGCAGCAAACAGGGGAATAATTCACCCCTCCACTTT	CASSKQGNNSPLHF
.	.	TRBV6-1	TRBJ1-5	TGTGCCAGCAGTGCCTTACCAATTCATCAGCCCCAGCATTTT	CASSALPIHQPQHF